What follows are 30 T cell receptor beta chains derived from one specimen sequenced in a study of blood T cell repertoires in COVID-19. Assay used: immunoSEQ multiplex PCR; TCRdb lists only in-frame clones, some missing. The table includes tens of thousands of clones, about 90% detected once. Sequences were obtained from peripheral blood. These receptors all come from a man older than 75 with acute or convalescent COVID-19.

V is TRBV11-2 and J is TRBJ2-2; 7 bases are a match to TRBD2. CDR1 is SGHAT and CDR2 is FQNNGV in the germline V gene. This CDR3 contains 15 residues. V was pared by 7 bases and J by 4 bases, with 9 bases of the junction left unmatched. This chain's CDR3 is CASTPRGEPTGELFF. The CDR3 DNA sequence: TGTGCCAGCACCCCACGGGGGGAGCCCACCGGGGAGCTGTTTTTT.

The genes are TRBV5-1 and TRBJ2-2, with 9 bases lining up with TRBD1. V shed 4 bases and J 5 bases; nucleotides not matched to a gene: 9. The CDR3 is 16 residues long. Germline V gene data show CDR1 as SGHRS and CDR2 as YFSETQ. The CDR3 spells CASSGGQGMRTGELFF. The CDR3 DNA sequence: TGCGCCAGCAGCGGGGGACAGGGTATGAGGACCGGGGAGCTGTTTTTT. Full variable domain (outside the CDR3, taken from reference TRBV5-1 and TRBJ2-2): KAGVTQTPRYLIKTRGQQVTLSCSPISGHRSVSWYQQTPGQGLQFLFEYFSETQRNKGNFPGRFSGRQFSNSRSEMNVSTLELGDSALYLCASSGGQGMRTGELFFGEGSRLTVL.

The genes are TRBV5-1 and TRBJ2-1; possibly TRBD1 for D (6 bases). The length of the CDR3 is 17 residues. Between the trimmed V and J ends, which lost 3 bases and 0 bases, there was a span of 16 bases. The V gene's germline CDR1 is SGHRS and CDR2 YFSETQ. In DNA form, the CDR3 reads TGCGCCAGCAGCTCCACACAGGGCTTTAGCTCCTACAATGAGCAGTTCTTC. Translation: CASSSTQGFSSYNEQFF. Combining the CDR3 with reference TRBV5-1 and TRBJ2-1 gives the whole variable domain KAGVTQTPRYLIKTRGQQVTLSCSPISGHRSVSWYQQTPGQGLQFLFEYFSETQRNKGNFPGRFSGRQFSNSRSEMNVSTLELGDSALYLCASSSTQGFSSYNEQFFGPGTRLTVL.

The rearrangement links TRBV5-4 to TRBJ2-1; D not certain. The V and J ends lost 0 bases and 0 bases respectively, with 13 bases between them. Per the germline V gene, CDR1 is SGHNT and CDR2 is YYREEE (reference sequence). CDR3 length equals 17 residues. CDR3 DNA sequence: TGTGCCAGCAGCTTGGGTGGTGGCCCAAGCTCCTACAATGAGCAGTTCTTC. Its translation is CASSLGGGPSSYNEQFF. The complete variable domain, with remaining parts taken from reference TRBV5-4 and TRBJ2-1, reads ETGVTQSPTHLIKTRGQQVTLRCSSQSGHNTVSWYQQALGQGPQFIFQYYREEENGRGNFPPRFSGLQFPNYSSELNVNALELDDSALYLCASSLGGGPSSYNEQFFGPGTRLTVL.

The V and J genes are TRBV19 and TRBJ1-1; possible D gene TRBD1, 6 bases. This CDR3 region has 12 residues. Per the germline V gene, CDR1 is LNHDA and CDR2 is SQIVND (reference sequence). Trimming removed 8 bases at V and 11 bases at J, with 18 bases between. In DNA, the CDR3 is TGTGCCAGTGGAACGGGGCGGGGGGCGGCTTTCTTT. This translates into CASGTGRGAAFF.

This chain connects TRBV10-3 to TRBJ2-1, with D perhaps TRBD1 (6 bases). This CDR3 comprises 14 residues. From germline, CDR1 is ENHRY and CDR2 SYGVKD. V was clipped by 5 bases and J by 1 base, with 9 bases between them. For the CDR3, the DNA is TGTGCCATCAGTATGGACAGTTCCTACAATGAGCAGTTCTTC. This gives the protein CAISMDSSYNEQFF.

Concerning this clone: At one boundary the junction diverges from the germline segment, which might be a read error. V and J are TRBV5-5 and TRBJ2-5; no clear D. There are 11 residues in the CDR3. Germline V gives CDR1 SGHKS, CDR2 YYEKEE (reference sequence). The CDR3 reads CASSSTTAPDF. CDR3 in DNA: TGTGCCAGCAGCTCCACAACCGCCCCAGACTTC.

This chain joins TRBV7-3 and TRBJ2-6; no clear D. The CDR3 is made up of 17 amino acids. The V end lost 0 bases, the J end lost 4 bases, and 13 bases lay between the germline ends. Germline CDR1 and CDR2: SGHTA and FQGTGA. The CDR3 is CASSLTVTASGANVLTF. The DNA for the CDR3 is TGTGCCAGCAGCTTAACGGTGACTGCATCGGGGGCCAACGTCCTGACTTTC.

The chain links TRBV15 to TRBJ1-6; no definite D call. V dropped 5 bases and J dropped 7 bases, with 15 bases sitting between them. CDR1 is LNHNV and CDR2 is YYDKDF in the germline V gene (reference sequence). CDR3 length equals 15 residues. CDR3 protein: CATSPTLRGNSPLHF. The DNA for the CDR3 is TGTGCCACCAGCCCTACTTTGCGGGGAAATTCACCCCTCCACTTT. The variable domain in full, with the rest retrieved from reference TRBV15 and TRBJ1-6, is DAMVIQNPRYQVTQFGKPVTLSCSQTLNHNVMYWYQQKSSQAPKLLFHYYDKDFNNEADTPDNFQSRRPNTSFCFLDIRSPGLGDTAMYLCATSPTLRGNSPLHFGNGTRLTVT.

This chain joins TRBV5-5 and TRBJ2-2, with D possibly TRBD1 on 8 matching bases. Trimming removed 4 bases at V and 7 bases at J, with 17 bases between. The germline CDR1 and CDR2 sequences are SGHKS and YYEKEE (reference sequence). The CDR3 runs 15 residues. This CDR3 is CASSPLQGEGGELFF. Written as DNA, the CDR3 is TGTGCCAGCAGCCCGTTACAGGGGGAGGGCGGGGAGCTGTTTTTT. The full variable domain, with the rest looked up from reference TRBV5-5 and TRBJ2-2, is DAGVTQSPTHLIKTRGQQVTLRCSPISGHKSVSWYQQVLGQGPQFIFQYYEKEERGRGNFPDRFSARQFPNYSSELNVNALLLGDSALYLCASSPLQGEGGELFFGEGSRLTVL.

The genes are TRBV12-5 and TRBJ2-3; 13 bases match TRBD2. The CDR3 spans 16 residues. The germline CDR1 and CDR2 sequences are LGHNT and FRNRAP. V lost 5 bases to trimming and J lost 1 base; unmatched junction nucleotides: 3. The CDR3 region is CASGPGTSGGTDTQYF. The CDR3 bases are TGTGCTAGTGGTCCCGGGACTAGCGGGGGCACAGATACGCAGTATTTT.

This clone has just one count. J is TRBJ1-2 and V is TRBV7-2; 8 bases align to TRBD1. Germline V gives CDR1 SGHTA, CDR2 FQGNSA. J lost 1 base, V lost 3 bases, and 7 bases had no gene match. The CDR3 is 16 amino acids. CDR3 sequence reads: CASSFGQGFINYGYTF. CDR3 DNA: TGTGCCAGCAGCTTCGGACAGGGATTCATTAACTATGGCTACACCTTC.

This clone was seen once. The gene calls are TRBV9 and TRBJ2-3; TRBD1 matches 10 bases. V dropped 4 bases and J dropped 1; count of bases not matched to a gene: 9. Germline CDR1 and CDR2: SGDLS and YYNGEE. This CDR3 region has 17 residues. CDR3 in amino acids: CASSPRSGTGGTDTQYF. CDR3 coding DNA: TGTGCCAGCAGCCCACGTAGCGGGACAGGGGGCACAGATACGCAGTATTTT.

This chain connects TRBV4-1 to TRBJ1-4, with D perhaps matching TRBD1 (5 bases). Trimming stripped 4 bases from V and 0 bases from J, with 9 bases between. CDR3 length: 15 amino acids. CDR1 is MGHRA and CDR2 is YSYEKL in the germline V gene. The CDR3 DNA reads as TGCGCCAGCAGCCCAGGGATATCAACTAATGAAAAACTGTTTTTT. This gives the protein CASSPGISTNEKLFF.

The genes are TRBV5-1 and TRBJ2-7; a possible D gene is TRBD1 (6 bases). The CDR3 runs to 15 residues. V was clipped by 1 base and J by 7 bases, with 18 bases between them. Germline V CDR1 and CDR2: SGHRS, YFSETQ. Here the CDR3 DNA reads TGCGCCAGCAGCTTGACAGGGAGCTCCCCTGGTGAGCAGTACTTC. Translating gives CASSLTGSSPGEQYF.

This clone was observed a single time. The rearrangement joins TRBV12-3 or TRBV12-4 to TRBJ2-1; D may be TRBD2 (6 bases). V lost 6 bases and J 4 bases, leaving 10 bases between the germline ends. The CDR3 length is 13 residues. For the CDR3, the DNA is TGTGCCAGCAGCCCGGGACTTTACAATGAGCAGTTCTTC. Translation: CASSPGLYNEQFF.

This chain joins TRBV5-5 and TRBJ2-7; 9 nucleotides align to TRBD1. CDR3 length: 15 amino acids. Germline V gene lookup returns CDR1 SGHKS and CDR2 YYEKEE (reference sequence). V lost 1 base and J lost 5; bases outside the gene matches: 7. Here the CDR3 reads CASSLNPGTGNEQYF. The CDR3 DNA reads as TGTGCCAGCAGCTTGAACCCCGGGACAGGGAACGAGCAGTACTTC.

The genes are TRBV6-5 and TRBJ1-3, with D unclear. This CDR3 spans 13 amino acids. With 8 bases removed from V and 3 bases from J, the gap between germline ends came to 11 bases. Germline CDR1 reads MNHEY; CDR2 reads SVGAGI. CDR3 in amino acids: CASGGQVGNTIYF. The CDR3 nucleotides read TGTGCCAGCGGAGGGCAGGTTGGAAACACCATATATTTT.

The rearrangement links TRBV6-5 to TRBJ2-7, with a weak D call TRBD1 (5 bases). The length of the CDR3 is 12 residues. Germline lookup yields CDR1 MNHEY and CDR2 SVGAGI. V dropped 7 bases and J dropped 5 bases, with 12 bases sitting between them. The CDR3 bases are TGTGCCAGCAACTACAGGTTGGACGAGCAGTACTTC. Translated, it gives CASNYRLDEQYF.

This rearrangement joins TRBV24-1 to TRBJ1-5; D gene ambiguous. This CDR3 is 12 amino acids long. The germline V and J ends were trimmed by 2 bases and 4 bases, with 2 bases remaining between them. Germline values: CDR1 KGHDR, CDR2 SFDVKD. The CDR3 sequence is CATSDSNQPQHF. The CDR3 nucleotides are TGTGCCACCAGTGATTCTAATCAGCCCCAGCATTTT.

This sequence joins TRBV24-1 and TRBJ1-1, with 7 nucleotides matching TRBD1. The CDR3 has 16 amino acids. The germline CDR1 and CDR2 sequences are KGHDR and SFDVKD. The ends lost 3 bases at V and 3 bases at J; junction bases unmatched: 9. CDR3 in DNA: TGTGCCACCAGTGATCTCGCAGGGGGGTCGCACACTGAAGCTTTCTTT. This gives the protein CATSDLAGGSHTEAFF.

In its sample, this clone was seen a few times. V is TRBV7-3 and J is TRBJ1-2, with 8 bases that match TRBD1. The CDR3 runs 14 residues. Per the germline V gene, CDR1 is SGHTA and CDR2 is FQGTGA. Trimming at V came to 6 bases and at J to 4 bases, leaving 7 bases not matched to a gene. In DNA, the CDR3 is TGTGCCAGCAGGTCGGGACAGGACCTCTATGGCTACACCTTC. Translation gives CASRSGQDLYGYTF. The full variable domain, rest sourced from reference TRBV7-3 and TRBJ1-2, is GAGVSQTPSNKVTEKGKYVELRCDPISGHTALYWYRQSLGQGPEFLIYFQGTGAADDSGLPNDRFFAVRPEGSVSTLKIQRTERGDSAVYLCASRSGQDLYGYTFGSGTRLTVV.

The gene calls are TRBV19 and TRBJ2-7; 9 bases are a match to TRBD1. V shed 1 base, J shed 6 bases, and the junction held 10 bases outside the gene matches. This CDR3 comprises 16 residues. Germline CDR1 is LNHDA and CDR2 is SQIVND (reference sequence). Written as DNA, the CDR3 is TGTGCCAGTAGTATAGTCCCCTTGGGACAGGGTGCCGAGCAGTACTTC. Protein sequence: CASSIVPLGQGAEQYF.

The genes are TRBV7-9 and TRBJ2-5, with D tentatively TRBD2 (5 bases). Germline CDR1 reads SEHNR; CDR2 reads FQNEAQ (reference sequence). The CDR3 extends over 15 amino acids. Trimming took 5 bases from V and 4 from J, leaving 17 bases between them. The CDR3 sequence: CASSPGFIGGETQYF. The CDR3 coding sequence is TGTGCCAGCAGCCCGGGCTTCATAGGAGGAGAGACCCAGTACTTC.

The J gene is TRBJ1-6, the V gene TRBV5-1; TRBD1 matches at 7 bases. The CDR3 spans 15 residues. With V trimmed by 4 bases and J by 2 bases, 3 bases remained unmatched. Germline-derived CDR1 and CDR2 are SGHRS and YFSETQ. CDR3 protein: CASSAGQTYNSPLHF. The CDR3 DNA sequence: TGCGCCAGCAGCGCGGGACAGACCTATAATTCACCCCTCCACTTT.

The rearrangement joins TRBV5-1 to TRBJ1-1; 7 bases line up with TRBD1. Germline V gene data show CDR1 as SGHRS and CDR2 as YFSETQ. V shed 4 bases and J 5 bases; nucleotides not matched to a gene: 11. This CDR3 spans 15 amino acids. As DNA, the CDR3 is TGCGCCAGCAGCCAAACAGGGGACAAGGGAACTGAAGCTTTCTTT. It codes for CASSQTGDKGTEAFF.

The chain has TRBV9 and TRBJ2-5; 8 nucleotides line up with TRBD1. The CDR3 consists of 14 residues. J lost 5 bases, V lost 3 bases, and 6 bases had no gene match. The V gene's germline CDR1 is SGDLS and CDR2 YYNGEE. The CDR3 region has the DNA TGTGCCAGCAGCGCAACAGGGGGGTGGGAGACCCAGTACTTC. This codes for CASSATGGWETQYF.

The rearrangement joins TRBV3-1 (or the pseudogene TRBV3-2) to TRBJ1-3; TRBD1 aligns across 8 bases. The CDR3 is 14 amino acids. After removal of 4 bases from V and 3 bases from J, the junction contained 2 bases not matched to a gene. Germline V CDR1 and CDR2: LGHDT, YNNKEL (reference sequence). The CDR3 DNA sequence: TGTGCCAGCAGCCTGGGACAGGATGGAAACACCATATATTTT. This translates into CASSLGQDGNTIYF.

The chain carries TRBV12-3 or TRBV12-4 and TRBJ1-5, with D unresolved. V lost 7 bases, J lost 7 bases, and 14 bases lay in between. The CDR3 consists of 13 residues. The CDR3 DNA follows: TGTGCCAGCACCCTGGAAAGCGGCCAGCCCCAGCATTTT. Translation gives CASTLESGQPQHF.

This chain joins TRBV3-1 (or the pseudogene TRBV3-2) and TRBJ1-1; unclear D gene. The CDR3 sequence is 12 residues long. Per the germline V gene, CDR1 is LGHDT and CDR2 is YNNKEL (reference sequence). V shed 3 bases and J shed 4 bases, with 6 bases lying between them. CDR3 residues: CASSHASTEAFF. The CDR3 DNA follows: TGTGCCAGCAGCCATGCGAGCACTGAAGCTTTCTTT.